This is a list of T cell receptor beta chains from one sample in a study of blood T cells in healthy people across ages. TCRdb ran MiXCR on the 5' RACE reads and lists one entry per CDR3 protein. The sample carries about 750,000 distinct CDR3 sequences, approximately 55% recorded once. Input material: blood. The receptors were gathered from a man of 80 years or more in good health. Each CDR3 is given with its conserved first and last residue. The order of the fields is CDR3 length, clone size, J gene, D gene, V gene, CDR3 protein, CDR3 DNA. The D gene is left open where the match is weak. Only part of the rows carry a size: once, few, many, or a class if the clone is expanded.

CDR3 length: 12; clone size: .; J gene: TRBJ2-5; D gene: .; V gene: TRBV29-1; CDR3 protein: CSVRYSQDTQYF; CDR3 DNA: TGCAGCGTTAGGTACAGCCAAGATACCCAGTACTTC
CDR3 length: 15; clone size: .; J gene: TRBJ2-2; D gene: .; V gene: TRBV29-1; CDR3 protein: CSVEDRRPSLGELFF; CDR3 DNA: TGCAGCGTTGAGGACAGACGTCCCAGTCTCGGGGAGCTGTTTTTT
CDR3 length: 15; clone size: .; J gene: TRBJ2-7; D gene: .; V gene: TRBV24-1; CDR3 protein: CATSDPDGSSYEQYF; CDR3 DNA: TGTGCCACCAGTGATCCGGACGGCAGCTCCTACGAGCAGTACTTC
CDR3 length: 13; clone size: .; J gene: TRBJ1-2; D gene: .; V gene: TRBV20-1; CDR3 protein: CSASPGAEGGYTF; CDR3 DNA: TGCAGTGCTAGTCCGGGGGCCGAGGGCGGCTACACCTTC
CDR3 length: 14; clone size: .; J gene: TRBJ2-7; D gene: .; V gene: TRBV6-5; CDR3 protein: CASSFDGALSEQYF; CDR3 DNA: TGTGCCAGCAGTTTCGACGGGGCCCTTAGCGAGCAGTACTTC
CDR3 length: 16; clone size: once; J gene: TRBJ2-1; D gene: .; V gene: TRBV5-1; CDR3 protein: CASSFGSGEPYNEQFF; CDR3 DNA: TGCGCCAGCAGCTTTGGTTCGGGAGAACCCTACAATGAGCAGTTCTTC
CDR3 length: 14; clone size: .; J gene: TRBJ2-1; D gene: .; V gene: TRBV20-1; CDR3 protein: CSAEGLLSYNEQFF; CDR3 DNA: TGCAGTGCTGAAGGACTATTATCGTACAATGAGCAGTTCTTC
CDR3 length: 15; clone size: few; J gene: TRBJ1-5; D gene: .; V gene: TRBV7-2; CDR3 protein: CASSPSDTSNQPQHF; CDR3 DNA: TGTGCCAGCAGCCCTTCTGATACTAGCAATCAGCCCCAGCATTTT
CDR3 length: 17; clone size: .; J gene: TRBJ2-1; D gene: TRBD2; V gene: TRBV5-1; CDR3 protein: CASSLAGTSGSFGEQFF; CDR3 DNA: TGCGCCAGCAGCTTGGCCGGGACTAGCGGGAGTTTCGGTGAGCAGTTCTTC
CDR3 length: 15; clone size: few; J gene: TRBJ2-5; D gene: TRBD1; V gene: TRBV7-3; CDR3 protein: CASSLTGALQETQYF; CDR3 DNA: TGTGCCAGCAGCTTGACAGGGGCGCTGCAAGAGACCCAGTACTTC
CDR3 length: 15; clone size: .; J gene: TRBJ2-1; D gene: TRBD2; V gene: TRBV20-1; CDR3 protein: CSARETSGYESEQFF; CDR3 DNA: TGCAGTGCTAGAGAGACTAGCGGGTACGAATCGGAGCAGTTCTTC
CDR3 length: 14; clone size: once; J gene: TRBJ2-3; D gene: .; V gene: TRBV28; CDR3 protein: CASSLARPADTQYF; CDR3 DNA: TGTGCCAGCAGTTTAGCCCGGCCCGCAGATACGCAGTATTTT
CDR3 length: 14; clone size: few; J gene: TRBJ2-7; D gene: .; V gene: TRBV20-1; CDR3 protein: CSARAGALSYEQYF; CDR3 DNA: TGCAGTGCTAGAGCGGGTGCTCTCTCCTACGAGCAGTACTTC
CDR3 length: 15; clone size: few; J gene: TRBJ1-2; D gene: TRBD1; V gene: TRBV18; CDR3 protein: CASSPPETGVYGYTF; CDR3 DNA: TGTGCCAGCTCACCACCGGAGACAGGGGTTTATGGCTACACCTTC
CDR3 length: 17; clone size: .; J gene: TRBJ1-2; D gene: .; V gene: TRBV28; CDR3 protein: CASSLVALTGANYGYTF; CDR3 DNA: TGTGCCAGCAGTTTAGTGGCCTTGACAGGAGCCAACTATGGCTACACCTTC
CDR3 length: 11; clone size: .; J gene: TRBJ2-7; D gene: .; V gene: TRBV6-1; CDR3 protein: CASSVKYEQYF; CDR3 DNA: TGTGCCAGCAGTGTCAAGTACGAGCAGTACTTC
CDR3 length: 17; clone size: .; J gene: TRBJ2-7; D gene: .; V gene: TRBV7-8; CDR3 protein: CASSLASYGERNYEQYF; CDR3 DNA: TGTGCCAGCAGCTTAGCGTCTTATGGGGAAAGAAACTACGAGCAGTACTTC
CDR3 length: 13; clone size: .; J gene: TRBJ2-2; D gene: .; V gene: TRBV9; CDR3 protein: CASSVGWSGELFF; CDR3 DNA: TGTGCCAGCAGCGTAGGGTGGTCCGGGGAGCTGTTTTTT
CDR3 length: 15; clone size: .; J gene: TRBJ2-7; D gene: TRBD2; V gene: TRBV5-1; CDR3 protein: CASSLAASGSTEQYF; CDR3 DNA: TGCGCCAGCAGCTTGGCCGCTAGCGGGAGCACCGAGCAGTACTTC
CDR3 length: 14; clone size: few; J gene: TRBJ2-1; D gene: TRBD2; V gene: TRBV3-1; CDR3 protein: CASSQGIAGGEQFF; CDR3 DNA: TGTGCCAGCAGCCAAGGTATCGCGGGGGGAGAGCAGTTCTTC
CDR3 length: 18; clone size: few; J gene: TRBJ2-6; D gene: TRBD1; V gene: TRBV2; CDR3 protein: CASSQRTGGFSGANVLTF; CDR3 DNA: TGTGCCAGCAGTCAGCGAACAGGGGGTTTCTCTGGGGCCAACGTCCTGACTTTC
CDR3 length: 19; clone size: .; J gene: TRBJ2-1; D gene: TRBD2; V gene: TRBV24-1; CDR3 protein: CATSDPGKPREGEYNEQFF; CDR3 DNA: TGTGCCACCAGTGATCCAGGAAAACCCAGGGAGGGCGAGTACAATGAGCAGTTCTTC
CDR3 length: 11; clone size: .; J gene: TRBJ2-7; D gene: .; V gene: TRBV28; CDR3 protein: CATKNTYEQYF; CDR3 DNA: TGTGCCACCAAAAATACCTACGAGCAGTACTTC
CDR3 length: 12; clone size: .; J gene: TRBJ1-6; D gene: .; V gene: TRBV19; CDR3 protein: CASRDLRSPLHF; CDR3 DNA: TGTGCCAGTCGGGACCTCCGGTCACCCCTCCACTTT
CDR3 length: 17; clone size: once; J gene: TRBJ2-1; D gene: TRBD2; V gene: TRBV7-2; CDR3 protein: CASSLGGVTSGRVGQFF; CDR3 DNA: TGTGCCAGCAGCTTAGGCGGGGTCACTAGCGGGAGGGTCGGGCAGTTCTTC
CDR3 length: 15; clone size: few; J gene: TRBJ1-1; D gene: TRBD1; V gene: TRBV5-1; CDR3 protein: CASRPAEGARSEAFF; CDR3 DNA: TGCGCCAGCAGACCCGCCGAGGGGGCTCGAAGTGAAGCTTTCTTT
CDR3 length: 14; clone size: .; J gene: TRBJ2-5; D gene: TRBD1; V gene: TRBV20-1; CDR3 protein: CSARDGNRGSTQYF; CDR3 DNA: TGCAGTGCTAGAGATGGGAACAGGGGTTCGACCCAGTACTTC
CDR3 length: 16; clone size: .; J gene: TRBJ1-5; D gene: TRBD1; V gene: TRBV24-1; CDR3 protein: CATSDRTDRGNQPQHF; CDR3 DNA: TGTGCCACCAGTGATCGGACGGACAGGGGCAATCAGCCCCAGCATTTT
CDR3 length: 18; clone size: once; J gene: TRBJ2-1; D gene: TRBD2; V gene: TRBV4-1; CDR3 protein: CASSQGGTSGRVHNEQFF; CDR3 DNA: TGCGCCAGCAGCCAAGGGGGGACTAGCGGGAGGGTACACAATGAGCAGTTCTTC
CDR3 length: 15; clone size: .; J gene: TRBJ2-7; D gene: TRBD2; V gene: TRBV5-1; CDR3 protein: CASSSPGLAGSEQYF; CDR3 DNA: TGCGCCAGCAGCTCCCCGGGACTAGCGGGCTCCGAGCAGTACTTC
CDR3 length: 16; clone size: .; J gene: TRBJ2-7; D gene: TRBD1; V gene: TRBV28; CDR3 protein: CASSLPGQGASYEQYF; CDR3 DNA: TGTGCCAGCAGTTTACCCGGACAGGGGGCTTCCTACGAGCAGTACTTC
CDR3 length: 16; clone size: .; J gene: TRBJ2-7; D gene: .; V gene: TRBV12-3/TRBV12-4; CDR3 protein: CASSSTGALRDYEQYF; CDR3 DNA: TGTGCCAGCAGTTCGACCGGGGCCCTAAGAGACTACGAGCAGTACTTC
CDR3 length: 14; clone size: few; J gene: TRBJ2-7; D gene: .; V gene: TRBV3-1; CDR3 protein: CASSPRGGIDEQYF; CDR3 DNA: TGTGCCAGCAGCCCAAGGGGGGGGATCGACGAGCAGTACTTC
CDR3 length: 16; clone size: .; J gene: TRBJ1-5; D gene: .; V gene: TRBV12-3/TRBV12-4; CDR3 protein: CASSLRRINSNQPQHF; CDR3 DNA: TGTGCCAGCAGTTTAAGACGAATTAATAGCAATCAGCCCCAGCATTTT
CDR3 length: 15; clone size: .; J gene: TRBJ2-7; D gene: .; V gene: TRBV6-5; CDR3 protein: CASSYSTGGSYEQYF; CDR3 DNA: TGTGCCAGCAGTTACTCTACAGGTGGCTCCTACGAGCAGTACTTC
CDR3 length: 11; clone size: .; J gene: TRBJ1-2; D gene: .; V gene: TRBV6-5; CDR3 protein: CASKRGLGYTF; CDR3 DNA: TGTGCCAGCAAAAGAGGGTTGGGCTACACCTTC
CDR3 length: 11; clone size: few; J gene: TRBJ2-5; D gene: .; V gene: TRBV25-1; CDR3 protein: CASLMGKTQYF; CDR3 DNA: TGTGCCAGCCTGATGGGAAAGACCCAGTACTTC
CDR3 length: 13; clone size: .; J gene: TRBJ2-1; D gene: .; V gene: TRBV12-3/TRBV12-4; CDR3 protein: CASSLEALHEQFF; CDR3 DNA: TGTGCCAGTAGTTTAGAAGCGTTGCATGAGCAGTTCTTC
CDR3 length: 13; clone size: .; J gene: TRBJ2-7; D gene: .; V gene: TRBV2; CDR3 protein: CASSEQRAYEQYF; CDR3 DNA: TGTGCCAGCAGTGAACAGCGGGCTTACGAGCAGTACTTC
CDR3 length: 15; clone size: .; J gene: TRBJ1-2; D gene: .; V gene: TRBV20-1; CDR3 protein: CSASPGTGLGNGYTF; CDR3 DNA: TGCAGTGCTAGTCCTGGGACGGGGCTCGGTAATGGCTACACCTTC
CDR3 length: 14; clone size: .; J gene: TRBJ2-7; D gene: .; V gene: TRBV20-1; CDR3 protein: CSASLQGGTYEQYF; CDR3 DNA: TGCAGTGCTAGCCTCCAGGGGGGAACCTACGAGCAGTACTTC
CDR3 length: 15; clone size: .; J gene: TRBJ2-6; D gene: .; V gene: TRBV28; CDR3 protein: CASSLDYSGANVLTF; CDR3 DNA: TGTGCCAGCAGTCTCGATTACTCTGGGGCCAACGTCCTGACTTTC
CDR3 length: 15; clone size: .; J gene: TRBJ2-5; D gene: .; V gene: TRBV24-1; CDR3 protein: CATSDLTEIGETQYF; CDR3 DNA: TGTGCCACCAGTGATTTGACAGAGATAGGGGAGACCCAGTACTTC
CDR3 length: 16; clone size: few; J gene: TRBJ2-5; D gene: .; V gene: TRBV20-1; CDR3 protein: CSARDDEVGLQETQYF; CDR3 DNA: TGCAGTGCTAGAGATGACGAGGTGGGCCTCCAAGAGACCCAGTACTTC
CDR3 length: 14; clone size: .; J gene: TRBJ2-6; D gene: .; V gene: TRBV6-6; CDR3 protein: CATKGKSGANVLTF; CDR3 DNA: TGTGCCACCAAAGGCAAATCTGGGGCCAACGTCCTGACTTTC
CDR3 length: 17; clone size: .; J gene: TRBJ1-1; D gene: TRBD1; V gene: TRBV7-3; CDR3 protein: CASSLGTGRPLNTEAFF; CDR3 DNA: TGTGCCAGCAGCTTAGGGACAGGGCGCCCCTTGAACACTGAAGCTTTCTTT
CDR3 length: 15; clone size: .; J gene: TRBJ2-3; D gene: .; V gene: TRBV6-6; CDR3 protein: CASSPGASGTDTQYF; CDR3 DNA: TGTGCCAGCAGCCCTGGAGCTAGCGGCACAGATACGCAGTATTTT
CDR3 length: 13; clone size: once; J gene: TRBJ2-7; D gene: .; V gene: TRBV27; CDR3 protein: CASVASSYNEQYF; CDR3 DNA: TGTGCCAGTGTGGCAAGCTCCTACAATGAGCAGTACTTC
CDR3 length: 15; clone size: few; J gene: TRBJ1-2; D gene: .; V gene: TRBV14; CDR3 protein: CASSQDRRALYGYTF; CDR3 DNA: TGTGCCAGCAGCCAAGATCGAAGGGCTCTCTATGGCTACACCTTC
CDR3 length: 11; clone size: few; J gene: TRBJ2-1; D gene: .; V gene: TRBV24-1; CDR3 protein: CATSEDNEQFF; CDR3 DNA: TGTGCCACCAGTGAGGACAATGAGCAGTTCTTC
CDR3 length: 15; clone size: .; J gene: TRBJ1-2; D gene: TRBD1; V gene: TRBV3-1; CDR3 protein: CASSQATGWYYGYTF; CDR3 DNA: TGTGCCAGCAGCCAAGCGACAGGGTGGTACTATGGCTACACCTTC
CDR3 length: 16; clone size: few; J gene: TRBJ2-3; D gene: TRBD2; V gene: TRBV27; CDR3 protein: CASSLRGAGAADTQYF; CDR3 DNA: TGTGCCAGCAGCTTACGCGGGGCGGGAGCCGCAGATACGCAGTATTTT
CDR3 length: 14; clone size: .; J gene: TRBJ2-7; D gene: .; V gene: TRBV18; CDR3 protein: CASSPQQGAYEQYF; CDR3 DNA: TGTGCCAGCTCACCGCAACAGGGCGCCTACGAGCAGTACTTC
CDR3 length: 17; clone size: .; J gene: TRBJ1-5; D gene: .; V gene: TRBV20-1; CDR3 protein: CSARDSAGPLGNQPQHF; CDR3 DNA: TGCAGTGCTAGAGATAGCGCAGGGCCACTTGGGAATCAGCCCCAGCATTTT
CDR3 length: 16; clone size: .; J gene: TRBJ2-5; D gene: TRBD2; V gene: TRBV6-2/TRBV6-3; CDR3 protein: CASSSWTSGSPETQYF; CDR3 DNA: TGTGCCAGCAGTTCCTGGACTAGCGGGAGCCCGGAGACCCAGTACTTC
CDR3 length: 14; clone size: .; J gene: TRBJ2-5; D gene: .; V gene: TRBV4-2; CDR3 protein: CASSQVGGPETQYF; CDR3 DNA: TGTGCCAGCAGCCAAGTCGGAGGGCCAGAGACCCAGTACTTC
CDR3 length: 15; clone size: .; J gene: TRBJ2-4; D gene: TRBD1; V gene: TRBV20-1; CDR3 protein: CSASSGTGSKNIQYF; CDR3 DNA: TGCAGTGCTTCTTCCGGGACAGGGTCCAAAAACATTCAGTACTTC